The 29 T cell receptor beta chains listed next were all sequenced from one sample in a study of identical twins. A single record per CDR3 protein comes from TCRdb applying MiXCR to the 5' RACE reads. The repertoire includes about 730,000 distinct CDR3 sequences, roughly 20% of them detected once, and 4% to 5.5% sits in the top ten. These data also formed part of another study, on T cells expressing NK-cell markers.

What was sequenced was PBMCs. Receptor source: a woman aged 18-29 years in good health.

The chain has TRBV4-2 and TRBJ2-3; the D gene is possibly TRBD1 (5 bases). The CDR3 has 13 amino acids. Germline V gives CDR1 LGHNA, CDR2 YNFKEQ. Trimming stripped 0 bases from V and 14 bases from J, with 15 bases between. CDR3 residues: CASSQEGQGSSYF. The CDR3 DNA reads TGTGCCAGCAGCCAAGAAGGGCAGGGCAGCTCGTATTTT.

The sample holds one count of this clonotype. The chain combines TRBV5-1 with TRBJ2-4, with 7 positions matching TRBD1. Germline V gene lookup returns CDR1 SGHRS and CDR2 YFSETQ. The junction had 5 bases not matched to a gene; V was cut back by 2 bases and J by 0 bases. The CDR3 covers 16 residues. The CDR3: CASSFEGALAKNIQYF. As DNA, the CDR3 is TGCGCCAGCAGCTTTGAGGGGGCCTTAGCCAAAAACATTCAGTACTTC.

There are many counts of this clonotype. The CDR3 loop is CSDSGQSSTDTQYF. DNA for the CDR3: TGCAGCGATTCGGGACAGAGTAGCACAGATACGCAGTATTTT. V usage is TRBV29-1 and J usage is TRBJ2-3, with 7 bases lining up with TRBD1. This CDR3 has 14 residues. V lost 7 bases, J lost 0 bases, and 7 bases stayed unmatched. Germline CDR1 SQVTM, CDR2 ANQGSEA.

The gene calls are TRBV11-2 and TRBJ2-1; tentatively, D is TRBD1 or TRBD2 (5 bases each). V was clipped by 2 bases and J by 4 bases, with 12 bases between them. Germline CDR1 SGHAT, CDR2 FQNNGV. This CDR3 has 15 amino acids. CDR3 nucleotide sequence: TGTGCCAGCAGCTTAAAAGCGGACACATACAATGAGCAGTTCTTC. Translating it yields CASSLKADTYNEQFF.

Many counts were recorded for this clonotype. Here the CDR3 reads CASSSSEETQYF. The CDR3 nucleotides are TGTGCCAGCAGCTCGAGTGAGGAGACCCAGTACTTC. V usage is TRBV11-2 and J usage is TRBJ2-5; the D is unclear. The V end lost 4 bases, the J end lost 5 bases, and 8 bases lay between the germline ends. CDR1 and CDR2 from the germline V gene are SGHAT and FQNNGV. This CDR3 is built from 12 residues.

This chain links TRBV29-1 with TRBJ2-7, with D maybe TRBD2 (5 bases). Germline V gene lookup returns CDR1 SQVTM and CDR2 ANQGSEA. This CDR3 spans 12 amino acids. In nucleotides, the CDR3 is TGCAGAGTTTACCTAGGAGGATCCGAGCAGTACTTC. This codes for CRVYLGGSEQYF.

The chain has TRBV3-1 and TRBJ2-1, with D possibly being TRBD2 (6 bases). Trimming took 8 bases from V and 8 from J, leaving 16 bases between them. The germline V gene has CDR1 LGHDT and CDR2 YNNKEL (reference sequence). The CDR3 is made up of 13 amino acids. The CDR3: CASVDISGDEQFF. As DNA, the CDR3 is TGTGCCAGCGTCGACATTAGCGGCGATGAGCAGTTCTTC.

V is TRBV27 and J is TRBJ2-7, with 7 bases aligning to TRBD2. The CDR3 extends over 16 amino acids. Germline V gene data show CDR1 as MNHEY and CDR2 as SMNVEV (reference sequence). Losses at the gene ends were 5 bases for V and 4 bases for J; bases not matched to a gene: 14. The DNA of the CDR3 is TGTGCCAGCAGTCCGGTGGAGGCGGGAGAAGAATACGAGCAGTACTTC. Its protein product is CASSPVEAGEEYEQYF.

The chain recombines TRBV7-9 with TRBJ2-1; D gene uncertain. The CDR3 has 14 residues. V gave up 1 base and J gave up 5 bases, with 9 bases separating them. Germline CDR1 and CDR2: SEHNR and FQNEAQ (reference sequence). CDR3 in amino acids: CASSLGRDHNEQFF. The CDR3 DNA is TGTGCCAGCAGCTTAGGGAGAGATCACAATGAGCAGTTCTTC.

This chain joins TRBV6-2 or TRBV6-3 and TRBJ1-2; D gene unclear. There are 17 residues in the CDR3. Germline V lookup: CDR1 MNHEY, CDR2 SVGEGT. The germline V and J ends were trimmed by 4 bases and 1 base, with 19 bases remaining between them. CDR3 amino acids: CASSSPPEAVLNYGYTF. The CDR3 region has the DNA TGTGCCAGCAGTTCACCCCCTGAGGCCGTACTTAACTATGGCTACACCTTC.

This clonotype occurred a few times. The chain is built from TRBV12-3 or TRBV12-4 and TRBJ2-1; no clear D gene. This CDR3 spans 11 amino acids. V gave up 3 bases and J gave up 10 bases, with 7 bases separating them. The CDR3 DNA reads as TGTGCCAGCAGTTTGGGATGGGAGCAGTTCTTC. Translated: CASSLGWEQFF.

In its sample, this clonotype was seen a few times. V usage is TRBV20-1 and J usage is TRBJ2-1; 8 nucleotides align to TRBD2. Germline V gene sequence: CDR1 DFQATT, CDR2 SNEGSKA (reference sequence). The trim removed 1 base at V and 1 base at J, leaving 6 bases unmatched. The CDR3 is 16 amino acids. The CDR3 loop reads CSARGVSGESYNEQFF. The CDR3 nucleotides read TGCAGTGCTAGAGGGGTTAGCGGGGAATCCTACAATGAGCAGTTCTTC.

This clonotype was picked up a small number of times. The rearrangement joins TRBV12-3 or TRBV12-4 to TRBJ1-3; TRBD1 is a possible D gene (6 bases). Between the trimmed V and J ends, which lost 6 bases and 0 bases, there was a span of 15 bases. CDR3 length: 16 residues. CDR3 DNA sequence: TGTGCCAGCAGGCCCATGGGGGCGCCCTCTGGAAACACCATATATTTT. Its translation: CASRPMGAPSGNTIYF.

The CDR3 region is CSASQGAPLYGYTF. The CDR3 DNA sequence: TGCAGCGCCTCACAGGGGGCGCCCCTCTATGGCTACACCTTC. The rearrangement links TRBV29-1 to TRBJ1-2; 9 bases line up with TRBD1. With 7 bases clipped from V and 4 bases from J, the junction kept 10 bases outside the gene matches. This CDR3 spans 14 amino acids. Germline CDR1 reads SQVTM; CDR2 reads ANQGSEA.

The CDR3 here is CASSGTGFQPQHF. The DNA for the CDR3 is TGTGCCAGCTCCGGGACAGGGTTTCAGCCCCAGCATTTT. The rearrangement links TRBV21-1 to TRBJ1-5; the table's D call, TRBD1, was not checked against the DNA. TRBV21-1 is given as a pseudogene. The CDR3 contains 13 residues.

In DNA, the CDR3 is TGTGCCAGCTCACTCCACTCGGAAGGAAACGAGCAGTACTTC. Amino acid sequence: CASSLHSEGNEQYF. The rearrangement joins TRBV18 to TRBJ2-7; D gene unclear. The CDR3 runs 14 residues. Germline assignment: CDR1 KGHSH and CDR2 LQKENI. V was clipped by 4 bases and J by 5 bases, with 15 bases between them.

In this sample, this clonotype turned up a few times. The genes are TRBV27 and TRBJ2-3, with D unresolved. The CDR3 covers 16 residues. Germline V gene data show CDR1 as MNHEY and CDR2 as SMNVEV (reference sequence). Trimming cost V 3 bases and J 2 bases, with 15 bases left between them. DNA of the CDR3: TGTGCCAGCAGTTTCTCTACTCCCACTTACACAGATACGCAGTATTTT. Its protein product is CASSFSTPTYTDTQYF.

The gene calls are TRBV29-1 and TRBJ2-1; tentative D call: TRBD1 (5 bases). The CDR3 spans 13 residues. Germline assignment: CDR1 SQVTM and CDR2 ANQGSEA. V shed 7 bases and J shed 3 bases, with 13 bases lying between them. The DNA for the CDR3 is TGCAGCGCCGACAGTGGTGGCTACAATGAGCAGTTCTTC. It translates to CSADSGGYNEQFF.

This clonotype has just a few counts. The CDR3, as DNA: TGTGCCAGCAGCTCACGGACAGGAAAAGGCTATGGCTACACCTTC. It is translated as CASSSRTGKGYGYTF. The chain carries TRBV11-2 and TRBJ1-2, with 7 bases matching TRBD1. The CDR3 is 15 amino acids. Germline loops: CDR1 SGHAT, CDR2 FQNNGV. Trimming at V came to 4 bases and at J to 4 bases, leaving 9 bases not matched to a gene.

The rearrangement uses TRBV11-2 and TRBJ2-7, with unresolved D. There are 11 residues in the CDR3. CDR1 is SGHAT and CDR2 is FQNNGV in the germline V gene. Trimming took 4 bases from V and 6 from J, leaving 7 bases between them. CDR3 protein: CASSSSTEQYF. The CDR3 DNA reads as TGTGCCAGCAGCTCCTCAACCGAGCAGTACTTC.

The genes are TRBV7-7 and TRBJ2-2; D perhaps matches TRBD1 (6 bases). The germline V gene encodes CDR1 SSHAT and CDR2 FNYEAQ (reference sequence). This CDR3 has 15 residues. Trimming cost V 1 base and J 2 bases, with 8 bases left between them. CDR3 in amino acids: CASSLGGHNTGELFF. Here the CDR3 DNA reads TGTGCCAGCAGCTTAGGGGGACACAACACCGGGGAGCTGTTTTTT.

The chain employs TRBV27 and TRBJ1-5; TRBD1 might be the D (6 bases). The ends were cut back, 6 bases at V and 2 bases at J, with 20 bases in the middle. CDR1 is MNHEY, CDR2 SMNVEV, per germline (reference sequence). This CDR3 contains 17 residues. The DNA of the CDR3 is TGTGCCAGCAGGCTCTGGGGGGGGCGACTGGGCAATCAGCCCCAGCATTTT. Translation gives CASRLWGGRLGNQPQHF.

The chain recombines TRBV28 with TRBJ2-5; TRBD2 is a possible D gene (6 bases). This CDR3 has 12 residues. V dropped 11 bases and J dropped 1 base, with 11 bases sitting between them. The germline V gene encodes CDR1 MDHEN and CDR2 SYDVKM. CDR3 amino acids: CASAGSQETQYF. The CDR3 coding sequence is TGTGCCTCCGCCGGGAGCCAAGAGACCCAGTACTTC.

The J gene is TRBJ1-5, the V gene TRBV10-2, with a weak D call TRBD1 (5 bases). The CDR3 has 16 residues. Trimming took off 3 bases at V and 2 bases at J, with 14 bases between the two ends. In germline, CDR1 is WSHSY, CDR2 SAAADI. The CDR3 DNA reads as TGCGCCAGCAGTGAAGGGGTACCAGGGCGCAATCAGCCCCAGCATTTT. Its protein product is CASSEGVPGRNQPQHF.

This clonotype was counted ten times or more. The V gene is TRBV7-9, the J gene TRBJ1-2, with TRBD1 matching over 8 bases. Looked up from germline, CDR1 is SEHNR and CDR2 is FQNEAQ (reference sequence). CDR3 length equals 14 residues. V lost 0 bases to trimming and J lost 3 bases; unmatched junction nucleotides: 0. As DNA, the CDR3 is TGTGCCAGCAGCTTAGCGGGACAGGACTATGGCTACACCTTC. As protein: CASSLAGQDYGYTF.

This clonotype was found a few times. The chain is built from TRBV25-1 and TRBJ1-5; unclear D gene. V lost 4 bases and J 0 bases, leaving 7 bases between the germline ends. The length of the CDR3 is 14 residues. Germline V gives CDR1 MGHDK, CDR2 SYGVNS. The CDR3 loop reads CASSVTFSNQPQHF. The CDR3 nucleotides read TGTGCCAGCAGTGTGACCTTTAGCAATCAGCCCCAGCATTTT. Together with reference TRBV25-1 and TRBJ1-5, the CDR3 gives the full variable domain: EADIYQTPRYLVIGTGKKITLECSQTMGHDKMYWYQQDPGMELHLIHYSYGVNSTEKGDLSSESTVSRIRTEHFPLTLESARPSHTSQYLCASSVTFSNQPQHFGDGTRLSIL.

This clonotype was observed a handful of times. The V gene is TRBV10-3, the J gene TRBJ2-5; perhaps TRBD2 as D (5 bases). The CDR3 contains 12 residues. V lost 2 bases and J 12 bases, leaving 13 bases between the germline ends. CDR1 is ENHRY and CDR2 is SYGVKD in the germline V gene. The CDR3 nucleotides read TGTGCCATCAGTGAGAATCCGGGGATAAAGTACTTC. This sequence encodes CAISENPGIKYF.

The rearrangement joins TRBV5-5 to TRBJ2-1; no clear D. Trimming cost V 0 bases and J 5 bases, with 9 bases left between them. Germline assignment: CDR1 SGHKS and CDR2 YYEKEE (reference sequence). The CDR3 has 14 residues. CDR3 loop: CASSLVQVHNEQFF. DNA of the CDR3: TGTGCCAGCAGCTTGGTGCAGGTGCACAATGAGCAGTTCTTC.

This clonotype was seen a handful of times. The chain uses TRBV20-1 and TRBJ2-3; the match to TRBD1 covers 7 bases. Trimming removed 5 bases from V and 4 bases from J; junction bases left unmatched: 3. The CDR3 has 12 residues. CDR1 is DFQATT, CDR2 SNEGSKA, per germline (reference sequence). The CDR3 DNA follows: TGCAGTGCTGCACAGGGGCCAGATACGCAGTATTTT. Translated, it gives CSAAQGPDTQYF.